A single T cell receptor (beta chain) is shown here with its context. Antigen specificity is unknown. These data belong to a study of T cell responses to AZD1222 COVID-19 vaccine. Sequencing was performed with immunoSEQ multiplex PCR; in TCRdb, only in-frame clones are kept and a portion is missing. The sample includes 95,000 to 100,000 clones, less than 90% seen only once; the top ten take approximately 17%. Trimming shortened V by 7 bases and J by 1 base, and 16 bases separated the two germline ends. CDR1 LNHDA and CDR2 SQIVND come from the germline V gene (reference sequence). The length of the CDR3 is 15 residues. Study-wide results and caveats: The donor cohort was predominantly white British with a female majority, and clonal diversity may have been underestimated. Repertoires were collected only later (after the peak T cell response had occurred). Nearly half of the spike-specific TCRs reportedly recognize variant regions that carry no mutations.

The TCR was taken from an adult in good health. Sequencing was performed on peripheral blood, taken on day 0 of AZD1222 vaccination. The V and J genes are TRBV19 and TRBJ1-1; a weak D match, TRBD1 (5 bases). CDR3: CASTLGEGKNTEAFF. The CDR3 DNA follows: TGTGCCAGTACCCTGGGAGAGGGGAAGAACACTGAAGCTTTCTTT.